The clone carrying this T cell receptor (beta chain) was recorded a few times. The target antigen is unknown. This specimen belongs to a study of blood T cells in healthy people across ages. Together with a sample-barcoded 5' primer, a J-beta primer mix was included in a second PCR lasting about 7 to 12 cycles. The study obtained at least 2.5 million CDR3-containing paired-end reads from every sample. MiXCR was run by TCRdb on the 5' RACE reads, yielding one entry per CDR3 protein. Here the sample spans 1.5 million to 2 million distinct CDR3 sequences, around half being singletons. Trimming removed 10 bases at V and 0 bases at J, with 10 bases between. This CDR3 has 13 amino acids. Points from the study as a whole: Among long-lived donors, naive CD4+ cells were more numerous and diversity higher than in aged donors. Naive T cell percentage by flow cytometry tracked strongly with beta diversity.

The chain employs TRBV12-3 or TRBV12-4 and TRBJ2-1; TRBD1 is a possible D gene (5 bases). The sample was blood. The origin of this receptor is a woman aged 40 to 49 in good health. In nucleotides, the CDR3 is TGTGCCACTACAGGAAACTCCTACAATGAGCAGTTCTTC. Its protein is CATTGNSYNEQFF.